What follows is one T cell receptor beta chain and its context. Its antigen is not identified. Both iRepertoire HTBI primers and Arm-PCR of CDR3 regions were used to build the TCR beta libraries. TCRdb processed the multiplex PCR reads anew with MiXCR; each CDR3 protein has one entry. The table has approximately 390,000 distinct CDR3 sequences, under 20% seen once. This sample was taken from a study of regulatory T cells in long-lasting Graves disease. Study conclusions and caveats: Public clonotype sharing was higher in persistent than newly diagnosed patients.

Sample time point: newly diagnosed GD, antithyroid drugs for less than 3 months. TCR sequences were obtained from RNA taken from PBMCs. The patients were drawn from one endocrinology department in Xi'an, China. The CDR3 contains 13 residues. Germline values: CDR1 MNHNS, CDR2 SASEGT. The V end lost 6 bases, the J end lost 4 bases, and 12 bases lay between the germline ends. These same records also appear under a second study, on T cells in Graves' hyperthyroidism and ophthalmopathy. This second report adds: HTBI primers were the set used in a first-round RT-PCR of the TCR CDR3.

This clonotype was sampled from a woman aged 18 to 35 with Graves disease. The genes are TRBV6-1 and TRBJ1-1; the D gene is possibly TRBD1 (6 bases). This specimen was peripheral blood mononuclear cells (PBMCs), taken at new diagnosis, from a patient treated with antithyroid drugs. CDR3: CASRPTGPTEAFF. CDR3 DNA sequence: TGTGCCAGCAGACCGACAGGACCCACTGAAGCTTTCTTT.